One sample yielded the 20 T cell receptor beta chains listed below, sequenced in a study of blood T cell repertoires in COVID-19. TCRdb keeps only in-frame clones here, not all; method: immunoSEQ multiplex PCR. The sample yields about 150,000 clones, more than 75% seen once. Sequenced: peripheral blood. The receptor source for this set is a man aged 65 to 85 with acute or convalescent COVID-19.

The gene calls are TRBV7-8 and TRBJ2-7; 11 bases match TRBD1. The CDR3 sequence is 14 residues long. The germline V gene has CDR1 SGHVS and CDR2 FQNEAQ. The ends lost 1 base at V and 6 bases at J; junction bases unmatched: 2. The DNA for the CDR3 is TGTGCCAGCAGCTTAGGGACAGGGGGCGCCGAGCAGTACTTC. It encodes CASSLGTGGAEQYF.

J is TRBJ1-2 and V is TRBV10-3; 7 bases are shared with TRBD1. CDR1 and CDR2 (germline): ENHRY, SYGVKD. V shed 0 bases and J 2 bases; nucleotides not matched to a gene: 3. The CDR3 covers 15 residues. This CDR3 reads CAISESTGNNYGYTF. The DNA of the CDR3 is TGTGCCATCAGTGAGTCGACAGGGAACAACTATGGCTACACCTTC.

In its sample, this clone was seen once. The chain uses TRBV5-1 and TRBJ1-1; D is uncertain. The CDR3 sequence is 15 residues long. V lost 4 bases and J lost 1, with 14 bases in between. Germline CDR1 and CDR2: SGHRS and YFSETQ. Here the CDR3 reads CASSPSVGENTEAFF. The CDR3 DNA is TGCGCCAGCAGCCCGTCGGTGGGAGAGAACACTGAAGCTTTCTTT.

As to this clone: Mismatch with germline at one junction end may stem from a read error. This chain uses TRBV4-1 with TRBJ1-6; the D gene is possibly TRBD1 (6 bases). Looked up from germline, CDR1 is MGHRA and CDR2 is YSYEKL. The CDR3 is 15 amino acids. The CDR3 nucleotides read TGCGCCAGCAGCCAAGAAGTCGTTCGGGACACGGCTTTTTACTTT. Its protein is CASSQEVVRDTAFYF.

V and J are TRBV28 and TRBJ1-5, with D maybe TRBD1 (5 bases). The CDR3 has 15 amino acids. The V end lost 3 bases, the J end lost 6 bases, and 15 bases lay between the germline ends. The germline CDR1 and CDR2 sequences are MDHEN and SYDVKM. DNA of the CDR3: TGTGCCAGCAGTTTTAGGAGGGGCGCGAGTCAGCCCCAGCATTTT. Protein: CASSFRRGASQPQHF.

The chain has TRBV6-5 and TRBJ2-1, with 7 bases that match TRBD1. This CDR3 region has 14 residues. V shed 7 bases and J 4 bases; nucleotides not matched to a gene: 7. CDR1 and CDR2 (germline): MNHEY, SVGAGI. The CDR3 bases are TGTGCCAGCACCGGAGACAGGGCTTACAATGAGCAGTTCTTC. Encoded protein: CASTGDRAYNEQFF.

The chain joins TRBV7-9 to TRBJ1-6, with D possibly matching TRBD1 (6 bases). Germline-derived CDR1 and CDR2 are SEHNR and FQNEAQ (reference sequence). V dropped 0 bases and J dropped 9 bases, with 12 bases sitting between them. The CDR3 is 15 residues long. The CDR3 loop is CASSLAGGAGSPLHF. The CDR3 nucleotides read TGTGCCAGCAGCTTAGCTGGGGGCGCGGGTTCACCCCTCCACTTT.

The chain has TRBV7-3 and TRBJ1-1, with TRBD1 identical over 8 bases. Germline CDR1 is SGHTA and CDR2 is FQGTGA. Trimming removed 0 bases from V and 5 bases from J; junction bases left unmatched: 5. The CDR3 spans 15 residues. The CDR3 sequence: CASSLTDRGRTEAFF. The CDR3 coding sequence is TGTGCCAGCAGCTTAACAGACAGGGGTAGAACTGAAGCTTTCTTT.

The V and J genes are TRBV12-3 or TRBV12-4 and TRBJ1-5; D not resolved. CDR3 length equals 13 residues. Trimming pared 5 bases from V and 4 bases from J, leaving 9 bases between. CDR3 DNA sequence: TGTGCCAGCAGTCAACACCAAAATCAGCCCCAGCATTTT. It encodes CASSQHQNQPQHF.

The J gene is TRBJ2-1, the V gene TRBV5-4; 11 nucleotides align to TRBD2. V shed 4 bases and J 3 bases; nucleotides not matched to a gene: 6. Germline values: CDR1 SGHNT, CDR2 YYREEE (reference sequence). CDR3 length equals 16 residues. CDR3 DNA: TGTGCCAGCAGCACCCGACTAGCGGGAAACTACAATGAGCAGTTCTTC. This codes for CASSTRLAGNYNEQFF.

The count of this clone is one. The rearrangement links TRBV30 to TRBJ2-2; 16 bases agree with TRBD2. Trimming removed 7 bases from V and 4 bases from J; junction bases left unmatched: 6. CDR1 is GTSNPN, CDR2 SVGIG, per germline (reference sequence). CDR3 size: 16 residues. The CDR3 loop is CASPGTSGGATGELFF. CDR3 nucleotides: TGTGCCTCCCCCGGGACTAGCGGGGGGGCCACCGGGGAGCTGTTTTTT.

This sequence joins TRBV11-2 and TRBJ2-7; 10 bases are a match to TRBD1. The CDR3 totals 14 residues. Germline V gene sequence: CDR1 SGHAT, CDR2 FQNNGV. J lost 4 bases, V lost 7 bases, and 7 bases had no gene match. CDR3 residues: CASTGTGVGYEQYF. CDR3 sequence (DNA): TGTGCCAGCACCGGGACAGGGGTAGGTTACGAGCAGTACTTC.

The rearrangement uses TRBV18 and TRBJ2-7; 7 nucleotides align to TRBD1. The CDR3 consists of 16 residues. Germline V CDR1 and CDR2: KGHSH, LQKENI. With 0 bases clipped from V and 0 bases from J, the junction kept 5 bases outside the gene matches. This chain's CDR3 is CASSPPGTVSSYEQYF. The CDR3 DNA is TGTGCCAGCTCACCACCCGGGACAGTGAGCTCCTACGAGCAGTACTTC.

The CDR3: CASSVRYNEQFF. The CDR3 DNA follows: TGTGCCAGCAGCGTGCGGTACAATGAGCAGTTCTTC. The chain joins TRBV13 to TRBJ2-1; D gene uncertain. The CDR3 is 12 residues long. The V and J ends lost 5 bases and 4 bases respectively, with 6 bases between them. Per the germline V gene, CDR1 is PRHDT and CDR2 is FYEKMQ (reference sequence).

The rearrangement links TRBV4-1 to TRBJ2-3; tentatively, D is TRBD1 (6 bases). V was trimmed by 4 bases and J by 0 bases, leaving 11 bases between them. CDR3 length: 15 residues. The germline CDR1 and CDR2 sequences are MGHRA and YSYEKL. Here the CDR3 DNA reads TGCGCCAGCAGCCCGCAGGGGCGTAGCACAGATACGCAGTATTTT. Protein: CASSPQGRSTDTQYF.

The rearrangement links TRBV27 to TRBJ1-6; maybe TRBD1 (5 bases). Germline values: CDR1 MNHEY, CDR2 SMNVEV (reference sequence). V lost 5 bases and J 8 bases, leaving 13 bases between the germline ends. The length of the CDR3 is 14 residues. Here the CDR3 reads CASSPRADHSPLHF. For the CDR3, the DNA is TGTGCCAGCAGTCCCAGGGCTGATCATTCACCCCTCCACTTT.

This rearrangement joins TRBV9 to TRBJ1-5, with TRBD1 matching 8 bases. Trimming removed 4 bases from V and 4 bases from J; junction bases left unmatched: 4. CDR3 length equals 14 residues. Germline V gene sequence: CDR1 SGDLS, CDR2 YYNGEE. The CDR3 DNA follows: TGTGCCAGCAGCTCGGGACAGGTGAATCAGCCCCAGCATTTT. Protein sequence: CASSSGQVNQPQHF.

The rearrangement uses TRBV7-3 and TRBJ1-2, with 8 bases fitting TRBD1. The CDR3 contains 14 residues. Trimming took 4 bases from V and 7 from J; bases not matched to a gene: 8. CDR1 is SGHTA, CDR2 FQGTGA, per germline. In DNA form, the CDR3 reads TGTGCCAGCAGCTCGGGACAGGCGACGGGTGGCTACACCTTC. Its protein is CASSSGQATGGYTF.

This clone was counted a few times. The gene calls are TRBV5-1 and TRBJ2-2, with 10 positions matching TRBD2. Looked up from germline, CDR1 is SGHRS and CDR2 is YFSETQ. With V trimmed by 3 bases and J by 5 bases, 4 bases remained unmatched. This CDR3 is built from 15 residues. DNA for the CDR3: TGCGCCAGCAGCTCCGTAGCGGGAGGAACCGGGGAGCTGTTTTTT. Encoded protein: CASSSVAGGTGELFF.

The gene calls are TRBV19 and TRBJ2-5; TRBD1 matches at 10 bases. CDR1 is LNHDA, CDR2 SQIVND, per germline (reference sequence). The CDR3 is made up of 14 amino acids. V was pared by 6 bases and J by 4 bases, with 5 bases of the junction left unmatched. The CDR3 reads CASSPGQGLETQYF. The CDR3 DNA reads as TGTGCCAGTAGCCCGGGACAGGGGTTAGAGACCCAGTACTTC.